The 5 T cell receptor beta chains below come from one sample, sequenced in a study of blood T cells in healthy people across ages (dated by TCRdb to the mid-2010s). The library came from 5' RACE. Instrument on record: Illumina HiSeq 2500. A second about 7 to 11 cycle PCR used a sample-barcoded 5' primer and a J-beta primer mix. The public reads were quality trimmed at Q25 with fastp and then assembled into clones with MiXCR by TCRdb, keeping productive beta chains. Each record represents a unique CDR3 protein, reported with the most common genes and DNA among its rows. Here the sample has about 580,000 distinct CDR3 sequences; under 55% occur a single time. The ten largest clones take up approximately 23% of the sample. Sequenced input: blood. All receptors come from a man aged 80 or over in good health.

Only a few counts were recorded for this clonotype. This chain connects TRBV7-2 to TRBJ1-4; D remains ambiguous. CDR1 is SGHTA, CDR2 FQGNSA, per germline. Trimming took 6 bases from V and 0 from J, leaving 14 bases between them. The length of the CDR3 is 16 residues. Here the CDR3 DNA reads TGTGCCAGCAGTCCCCCGAACAGTGCAACTAATGAAAAACTGTTTTTT. Its protein product is CASSPPNSATNEKLFF.

The chain combines TRBV6-4 with TRBJ2-2, with D tentatively TRBD1 (6 bases). The CDR3 has 13 amino acids. Trimming removed 9 bases from V and 4 bases from J, with 12 bases in between. From germline, CDR1 is MRHNA and CDR2 SNTAGT. The CDR3 DNA reads TGTGCCAGGACACAGGGTCCCACCGGGGAGCTGTTTTTT. Translating gives CARTQGPTGELFF.

This clonotype was seen a few times. This chain uses TRBV20-1 with TRBJ1-6; D gene unclear. Germline V gives CDR1 DFQATT, CDR2 SNEGSKA (reference sequence). This CDR3 region has 14 residues. The V end lost 5 bases, the J end lost 5 bases, and 13 bases lay between the germline ends. The DNA of the CDR3 is TGCAGTGCTGTGGACGGACCCAATAATTCACCCCTCCACTTT. Its translation is CSAVDGPNNSPLHF.

V and J are TRBV11-2 and TRBJ2-7; D possibly corresponds to TRBD1 (5 bases). The CDR3 has 13 residues. Germline V gene sequence: CDR1 SGHAT, CDR2 FQNNGV. The V and J ends lost 5 bases and 5 bases respectively, with 13 bases between them. As DNA, the CDR3 is TGTGCCAGCAGCCCGACAGTTTTTGACGAGCAGTACTTC. It codes for CASSPTVFDEQYF.

As DNA, the CDR3 is TGCAGCATTAACGAGGGGCAGGAGACCCAGTACTTC. It is translated as CSINEGQETQYF. The rearrangement links TRBV29-1 to TRBJ2-4; possibly TRBD1 or TRBD2 for D (5 bases each). TRBJ2-5 explains the end of the DNA better; the J call may be wrong. CDR1 is SQVTM and CDR2 is ANQGSEA in the germline V gene. The CDR3 spans 12 residues.